Listed here are 10 T cell receptor beta chains from one sample, sequenced in a study of T cell responses to AZD1222 COVID-19 vaccine. TCRdb's table, derived via immunoSEQ multiplex PCR, lists solely in-frame clones and lacks some. The table has roughly 160,000 clones, approximately 91% seen once; the top ten hold 1.5% to 2%. Sequences were derived from peripheral blood, sampled on day 0 of AZD1222 vaccination. The receptors stem from an adult in good health.

This clone was counted between two and nine times. The CDR3 sequence: CASSVGLAGVVYEQYF. The CDR3 DNA is TGTGCCAGCAGTGTCGGACTAGCGGGAGTCGTATACGAGCAGTACTTC. The V call is TRBV25-1, the J call TRBJ2-7, with TRBD2 matching 13 bases. The CDR3 runs 16 residues. The junction had 7 bases not matched to a gene; V was cut back by 4 bases and J by 4 bases. Germline CDR1 and CDR2: MGHDK and SYGVNS.

This chain connects TRBV5-1 to TRBJ1-2; 8 bases fit TRBD1. Looked up from germline, CDR1 is SGHRS and CDR2 is YFSETQ. The CDR3 has 14 amino acids. The ends lost 4 bases at V and 4 bases at J; junction bases unmatched: 6. CDR3: CASSPTGEPYGYTF. In DNA form, the CDR3 reads TGCGCCAGCAGCCCGACAGGGGAGCCCTATGGCTACACCTTC.

This clone was picked up a small number of times. V gene TRBV4-3 combines with J gene TRBJ1-1; TRBD1 is a possible D gene (6 bases). The germline V gene encodes CDR1 LGHNA and CDR2 YSLEER. V was clipped by 1 base and J by 1 base, with 10 bases between them. This CDR3 is built from 15 residues. CDR3 DNA sequence: TGCGCCAGCAGCCAAGGGCGACAGGAGAACACTGAAGCTTTCTTT. Translated, it gives CASSQGRQENTEAFF.

The chain employs TRBV7-9 and TRBJ2-5; D is possibly TRBD1 (6 bases). This CDR3 is 14 amino acids long. Germline V gene lookup returns CDR1 SEHNR and CDR2 FQNEAQ (reference sequence). Deletions cut 4 bases from V and 4 bases from J, with 13 bases between. The CDR3 region is CASSSSGTSETQYF. The CDR3 DNA follows: TGTGCCAGCAGCTCCTCCGGGACATCAGAGACCCAGTACTTC.

J is TRBJ1-1 and V is TRBV25-1, with a weak D call TRBD1 (5 bases). The CDR3 is 13 amino acids. Germline lookup yields CDR1 MGHDK and CDR2 SYGVNS. Deletions cut 3 bases from V and 5 bases from J, with 10 bases between. For the CDR3, the DNA is TGTGCCAGCAGTGACCTGGGGACGACTGAAGCTTTCTTT. As protein: CASSDLGTTEAFF.

The chain is built from TRBV2 and TRBJ1-1; 8 bases match TRBD1. The CDR3 is made up of 13 amino acids. V trimming: 11 bases; J trimming: 1 base; junction bases outside the gene matches: 6. CDR1 SNHLY and CDR2 FYNNEI come from the germline V gene. In nucleotides, the CDR3 is TGTGCCTGCTTGGGGACAGGGAACACTGAAGCTTTCTTT. This translates into CACLGTGNTEAFF.

The chain links TRBV21-1 to TRBJ1-6; the table assigns TRBD1, which was not confirmed against the DNA. TRBV21-1 is described as a pseudogene. The CDR3 has 21 residues. The DNA for the CDR3 is TGTGCCAGCAGCTCTCGGAAGACTAGGGACAGGCGGAAACCCGATAATTCACCCCTCCACTTT. Amino acid sequence: CASSSRKTRDRRKPDNSPLHF.

The CDR3 region is CASSLRLAGGNEQFF. In DNA form, the CDR3 reads TGTGCCAGCAGCCTGAGACTAGCGGGAGGTAATGAGCAGTTCTTC. V gene TRBV14 combines with J gene TRBJ2-1; 13 bases align to TRBD2. CDR3 length: 15 amino acids. V was pared by 4 bases and J by 7 bases, with 4 bases of the junction left unmatched. Germline CDR1 reads SGHDN; CDR2 reads FVKESK.

This chain uses TRBV19 with TRBJ1-1, with no clear D. The ends were cut back, 7 bases at V and 2 bases at J, with 14 bases in the middle. Germline values: CDR1 LNHDA, CDR2 SQIVND (reference sequence). This CDR3 has 14 amino acids. For the CDR3, the DNA is TGTGCCAGTACCGACCTGGCAGCCAACACTGAAGCTTTCTTT. This sequence encodes CASTDLAANTEAFF.

The gene calls are TRBV6-2 or TRBV6-3 and TRBJ1-1; D may be TRBD1 (5 bases). This CDR3 is built from 13 residues. Germline V gene sequence: CDR1 MNHEY, CDR2 SVGEGT. V lost 4 bases and J 11 bases, leaving 17 bases between the germline ends. The CDR3 sequence: CASSSPPYRWAFF. The CDR3 region has the DNA TGTGCCAGCAGTTCCCCCCCCTACAGGTGGGCTTTCTTT.